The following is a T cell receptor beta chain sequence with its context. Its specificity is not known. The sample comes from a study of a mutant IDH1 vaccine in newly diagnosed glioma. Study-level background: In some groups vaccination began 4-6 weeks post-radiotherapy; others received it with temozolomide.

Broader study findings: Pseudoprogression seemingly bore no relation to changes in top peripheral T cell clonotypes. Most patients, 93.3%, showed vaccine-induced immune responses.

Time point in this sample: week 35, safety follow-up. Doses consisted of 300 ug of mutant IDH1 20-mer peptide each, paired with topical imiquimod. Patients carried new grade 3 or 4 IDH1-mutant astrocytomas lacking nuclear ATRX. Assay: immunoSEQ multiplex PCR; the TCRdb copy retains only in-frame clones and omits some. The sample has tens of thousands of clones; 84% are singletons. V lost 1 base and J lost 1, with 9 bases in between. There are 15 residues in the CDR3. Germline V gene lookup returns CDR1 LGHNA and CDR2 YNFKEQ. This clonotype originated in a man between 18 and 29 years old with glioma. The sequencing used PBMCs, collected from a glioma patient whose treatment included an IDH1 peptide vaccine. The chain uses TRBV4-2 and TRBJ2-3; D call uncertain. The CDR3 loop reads CASSQAVLRTDTQYF. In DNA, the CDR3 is TGTGCCAGCAGCCAAGCCGTACTCCGCACAGATACGCAGTATTTT.